The clone carrying this T cell receptor beta chain was found a few times. This entry belongs to a study of blood T cells in healthy people across ages. The CDR3 runs to 14 residues. Germline V CDR1 and CDR2: DFQATT, SNEGSKA (reference sequence). The V and J ends lost 0 bases and 1 base respectively, with 8 bases between them. The authors ran a second PCR of 7 to 11 cycles using a sample-barcoded 5' primer and a J-beta primer mix. TCRdb called the 5' RACE reads again in MiXCR, with one record for every CDR3 protein. Here the sample spans roughly 790,000 distinct CDR3 sequences, roughly 44% being singletons.

The source material was blood. This sequence joins TRBV20-1 and TRBJ2-3; D ambiguous. This TCR came from a woman aged 55-70 years in good health. In nucleotides, the CDR3 is TGCAGTGCTAGAGATGGGCAGGGCACAGATACGCAGTATTTT. Translated: CSARDGQGTDTQYF.